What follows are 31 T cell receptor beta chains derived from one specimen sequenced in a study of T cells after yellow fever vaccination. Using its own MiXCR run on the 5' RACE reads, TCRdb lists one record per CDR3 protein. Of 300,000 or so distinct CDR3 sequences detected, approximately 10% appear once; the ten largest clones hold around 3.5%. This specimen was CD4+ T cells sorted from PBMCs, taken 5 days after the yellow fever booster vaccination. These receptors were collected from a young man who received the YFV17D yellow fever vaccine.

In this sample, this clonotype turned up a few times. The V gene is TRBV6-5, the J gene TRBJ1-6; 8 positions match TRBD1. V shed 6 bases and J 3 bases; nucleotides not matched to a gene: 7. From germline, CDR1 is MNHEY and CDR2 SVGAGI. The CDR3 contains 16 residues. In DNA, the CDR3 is TGTGCCAGCAGCCACAGGGGGTCAAACTATAATTCACCCCTCCACTTT. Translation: CASSHRGSNYNSPLHF.

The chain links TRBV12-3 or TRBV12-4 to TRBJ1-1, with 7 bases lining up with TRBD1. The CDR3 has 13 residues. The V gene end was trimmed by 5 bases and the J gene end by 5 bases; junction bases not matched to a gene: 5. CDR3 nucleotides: TGTGCCAGCAGTCCGACAGGGCGGACTGAAGCTTTCTTT. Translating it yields CASSPTGRTEAFF.

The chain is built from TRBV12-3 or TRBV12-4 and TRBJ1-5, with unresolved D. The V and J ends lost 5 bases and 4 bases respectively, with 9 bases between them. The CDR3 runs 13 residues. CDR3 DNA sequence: TGTGCCAGCAGTATAGACCGAAATCAGCCCCAGCATTTT. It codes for CASSIDRNQPQHF.

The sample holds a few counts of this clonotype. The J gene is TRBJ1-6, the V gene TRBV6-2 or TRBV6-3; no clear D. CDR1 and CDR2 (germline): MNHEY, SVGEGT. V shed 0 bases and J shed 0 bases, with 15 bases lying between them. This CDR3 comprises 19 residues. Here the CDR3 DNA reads TGTGCCAGCAGTTACTCTGGGAGGCGGACTAGCTCCTATAATTCACCCCTCCACTTT. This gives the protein CASSYSGRRTSSYNSPLHF.

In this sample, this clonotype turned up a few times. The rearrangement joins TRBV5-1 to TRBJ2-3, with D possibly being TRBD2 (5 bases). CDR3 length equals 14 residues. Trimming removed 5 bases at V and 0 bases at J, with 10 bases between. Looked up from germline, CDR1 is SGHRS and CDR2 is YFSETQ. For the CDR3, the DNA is TGCGCCAGCAGGGCGGGCTCTAGCACAGATACGCAGTATTTT. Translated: CASRAGSSTDTQYF.

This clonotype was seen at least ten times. CDR3 bases: TGCAGTGCTAGATCCCACCTCGGGGGGAGGGATGGCTACACCTTC. Translation gives CSARSHLGGRDGYTF. The chain has TRBV20-1 and TRBJ1-2, with D tentatively TRBD1 (5 bases). The V and J ends lost 2 bases and 6 bases respectively, with 19 bases between them. CDR1 is DFQATT, CDR2 SNEGSKA, per germline (reference sequence). CDR3 length equals 15 residues.

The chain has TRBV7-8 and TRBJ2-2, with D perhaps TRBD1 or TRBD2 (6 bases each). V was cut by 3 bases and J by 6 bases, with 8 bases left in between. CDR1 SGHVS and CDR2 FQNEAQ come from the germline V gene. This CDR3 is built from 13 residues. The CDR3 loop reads CASSFRGAGELFF. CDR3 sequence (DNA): TGTGCCAGCAGCTTTAGGGGGGCCGGGGAGCTGTTTTTT. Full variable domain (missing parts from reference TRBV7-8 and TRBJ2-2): GAGVSQSPRYKVAKRGQDVALRCDPISGHVSLFWYQQALGQGPEFLTYFQNEAQLDKSGLPSDRFFAERPEGSVSTLKIQRTQQEDSAVYLCASSFRGAGELFFGEGSRLTVL.

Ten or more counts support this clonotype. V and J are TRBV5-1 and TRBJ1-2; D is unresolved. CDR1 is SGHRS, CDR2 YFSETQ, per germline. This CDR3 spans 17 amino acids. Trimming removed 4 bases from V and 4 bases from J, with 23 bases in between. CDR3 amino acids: CASSADPTSGLSYGYTF. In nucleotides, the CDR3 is TGCGCCAGCAGCGCCGACCCGACCTCCGGGTTAAGCTATGGCTACACCTTC.

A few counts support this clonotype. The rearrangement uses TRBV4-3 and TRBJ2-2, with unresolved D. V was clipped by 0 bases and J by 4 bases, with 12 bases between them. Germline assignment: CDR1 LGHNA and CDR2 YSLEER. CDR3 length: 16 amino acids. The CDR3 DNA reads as TGCGCCAGCAGCCAAGATCGGCGCGCAGCCACCGGGGAGCTGTTTTTT. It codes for CASSQDRRAATGELFF.

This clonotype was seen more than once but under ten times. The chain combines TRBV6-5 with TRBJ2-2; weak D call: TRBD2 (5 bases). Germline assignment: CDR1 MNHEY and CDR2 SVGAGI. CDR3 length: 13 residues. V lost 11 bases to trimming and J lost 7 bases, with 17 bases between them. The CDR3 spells CAALAPVGGELFF. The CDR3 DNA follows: TGTGCCGCTCTAGCCCCCGTAGGCGGGGAGCTGTTTTTT.

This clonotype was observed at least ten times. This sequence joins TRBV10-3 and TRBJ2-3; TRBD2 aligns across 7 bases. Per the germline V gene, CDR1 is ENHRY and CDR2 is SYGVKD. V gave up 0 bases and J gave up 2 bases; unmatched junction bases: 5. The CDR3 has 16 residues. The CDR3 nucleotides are TGTGCCATCAGTGAGTCGCCAGCGGGACTCACAGATACGCAGTATTTT. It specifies CAISESPAGLTDTQYF.

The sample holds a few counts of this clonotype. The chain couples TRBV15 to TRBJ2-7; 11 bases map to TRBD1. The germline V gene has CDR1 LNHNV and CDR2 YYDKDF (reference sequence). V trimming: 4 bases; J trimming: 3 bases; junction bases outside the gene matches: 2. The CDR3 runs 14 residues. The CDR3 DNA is TGTGCCACCAGCACCGGGACAGGGGGCTACGAGCAGTACGTC. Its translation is CATSTGTGGYEQYV.

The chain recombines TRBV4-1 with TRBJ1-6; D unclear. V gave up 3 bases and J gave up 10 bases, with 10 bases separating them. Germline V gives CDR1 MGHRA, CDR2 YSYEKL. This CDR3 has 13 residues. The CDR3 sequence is CASSQRRESPLHF. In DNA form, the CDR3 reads TGCGCCAGCAGCCAGCGAAGAGAATCACCCCTCCACTTT.

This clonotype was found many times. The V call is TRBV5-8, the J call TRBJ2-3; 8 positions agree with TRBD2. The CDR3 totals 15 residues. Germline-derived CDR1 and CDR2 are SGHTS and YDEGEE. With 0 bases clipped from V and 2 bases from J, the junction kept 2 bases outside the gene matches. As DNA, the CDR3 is TGTGCCAGCAGCTTGGCTAGCGGGTTCACAGATACGCAGTATTTT. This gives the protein CASSLASGFTDTQYF.

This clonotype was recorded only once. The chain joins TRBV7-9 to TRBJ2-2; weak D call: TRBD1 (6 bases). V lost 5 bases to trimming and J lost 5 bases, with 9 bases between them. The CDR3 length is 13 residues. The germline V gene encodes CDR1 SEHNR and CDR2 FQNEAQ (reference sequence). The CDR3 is CASSNRVTGELFF. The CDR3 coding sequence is TGTGCCAGCAGCAACAGGGTAACCGGGGAGCTGTTTTTT.

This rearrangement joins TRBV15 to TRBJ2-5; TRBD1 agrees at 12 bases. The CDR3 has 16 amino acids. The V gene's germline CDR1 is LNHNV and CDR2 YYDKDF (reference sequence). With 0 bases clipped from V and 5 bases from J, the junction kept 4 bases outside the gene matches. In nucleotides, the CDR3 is TGTGCCACCAGCAGAGATGGGACAGGGGGCGTGGAGACCCAGTACTTC. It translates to CATSRDGTGGVETQYF.

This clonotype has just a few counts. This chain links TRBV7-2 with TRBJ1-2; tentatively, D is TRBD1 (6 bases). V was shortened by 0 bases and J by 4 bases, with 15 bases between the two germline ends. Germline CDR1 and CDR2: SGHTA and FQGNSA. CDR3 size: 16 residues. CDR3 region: CASSLAYGTSPYGYTF. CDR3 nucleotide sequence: TGTGCCAGCAGCTTAGCATACGGGACAAGTCCCTATGGCTACACCTTC.

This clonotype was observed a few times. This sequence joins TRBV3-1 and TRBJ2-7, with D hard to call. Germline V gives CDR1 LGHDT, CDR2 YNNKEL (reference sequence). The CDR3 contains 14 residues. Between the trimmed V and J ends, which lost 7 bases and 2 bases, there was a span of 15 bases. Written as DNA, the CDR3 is TGTGCCAGCACCGCGACGCCGGCCGCCTACGAGCAGTACTTC. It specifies CASTATPAAYEQYF.

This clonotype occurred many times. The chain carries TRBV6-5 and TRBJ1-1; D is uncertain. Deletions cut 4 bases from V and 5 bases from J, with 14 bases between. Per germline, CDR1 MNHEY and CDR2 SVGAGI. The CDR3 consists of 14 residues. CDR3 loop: CASSLGPIRTEAFF. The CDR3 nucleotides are TGTGCCAGCAGTTTAGGCCCGATTAGGACTGAAGCTTTCTTT.

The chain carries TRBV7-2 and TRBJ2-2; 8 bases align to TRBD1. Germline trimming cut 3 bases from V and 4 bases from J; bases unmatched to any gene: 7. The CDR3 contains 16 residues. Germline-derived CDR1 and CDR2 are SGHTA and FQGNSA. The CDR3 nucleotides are TGTGCCAGCAGCTTCCAGGGGGCGCGTCTCACCGGGGAGCTGTTTTTT. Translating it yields CASSFQGARLTGELFF.

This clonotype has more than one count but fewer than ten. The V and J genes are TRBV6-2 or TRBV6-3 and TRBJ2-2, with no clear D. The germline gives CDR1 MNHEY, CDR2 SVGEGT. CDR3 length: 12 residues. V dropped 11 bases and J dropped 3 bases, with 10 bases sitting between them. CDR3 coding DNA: TGTGCCCTAGGACCGCACACCGGGGAGCTGTTTTTT. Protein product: CALGPHTGELFF.

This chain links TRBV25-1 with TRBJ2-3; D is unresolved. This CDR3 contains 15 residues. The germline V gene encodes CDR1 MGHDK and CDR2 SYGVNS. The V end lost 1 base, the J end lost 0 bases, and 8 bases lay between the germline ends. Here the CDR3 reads CASSESATSTDTQYF. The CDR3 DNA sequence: TGTGCCAGCAGTGAATCCGCAACTAGCACAGATACGCAGTATTTT.

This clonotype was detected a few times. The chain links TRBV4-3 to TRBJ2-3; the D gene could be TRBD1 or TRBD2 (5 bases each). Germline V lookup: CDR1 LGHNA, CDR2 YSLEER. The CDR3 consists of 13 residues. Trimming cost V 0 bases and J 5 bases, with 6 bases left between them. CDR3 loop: CASSQEGVDTQYF. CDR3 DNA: TGCGCCAGCAGCCAAGAGGGGGTAGATACGCAGTATTTT.

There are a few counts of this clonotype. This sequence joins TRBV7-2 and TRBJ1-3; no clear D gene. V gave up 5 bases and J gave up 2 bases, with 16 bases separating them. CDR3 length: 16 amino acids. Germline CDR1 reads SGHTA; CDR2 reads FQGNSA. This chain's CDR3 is CASSPKEGLAGNTIYF. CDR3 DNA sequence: TGTGCCAGCAGCCCAAAGGAGGGTTTAGCTGGAAACACCATATATTTT.

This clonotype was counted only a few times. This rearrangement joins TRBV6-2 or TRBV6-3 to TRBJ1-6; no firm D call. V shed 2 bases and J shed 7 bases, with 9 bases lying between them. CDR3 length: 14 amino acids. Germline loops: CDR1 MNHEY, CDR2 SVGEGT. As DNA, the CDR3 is TGTGCCAGCAGTTACAACCATGGCAATTCACCCCTCCACTTT. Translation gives CASSYNHGNSPLHF.

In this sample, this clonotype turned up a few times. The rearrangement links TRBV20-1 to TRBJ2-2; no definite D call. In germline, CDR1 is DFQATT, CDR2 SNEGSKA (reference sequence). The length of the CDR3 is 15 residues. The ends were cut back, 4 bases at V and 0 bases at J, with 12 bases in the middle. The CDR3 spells CSATPGLANTGELFF. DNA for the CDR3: TGCAGTGCTACCCCGGGTCTCGCGAACACCGGGGAGCTGTTTTTT.

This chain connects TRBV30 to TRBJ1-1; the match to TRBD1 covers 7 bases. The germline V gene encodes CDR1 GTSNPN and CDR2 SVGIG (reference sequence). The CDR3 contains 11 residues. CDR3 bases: TGTGCTTACCCCCAGGGGGGAGAAGCTTTCTTT. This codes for CAYPQGGEAFF.

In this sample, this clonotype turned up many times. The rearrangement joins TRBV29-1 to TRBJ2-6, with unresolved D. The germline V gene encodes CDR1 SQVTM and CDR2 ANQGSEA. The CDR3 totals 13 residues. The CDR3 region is CRPCASGANVLTF. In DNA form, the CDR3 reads TGCAGACCCTGCGCCTCTGGGGCCAACGTCCTGACTTTC.

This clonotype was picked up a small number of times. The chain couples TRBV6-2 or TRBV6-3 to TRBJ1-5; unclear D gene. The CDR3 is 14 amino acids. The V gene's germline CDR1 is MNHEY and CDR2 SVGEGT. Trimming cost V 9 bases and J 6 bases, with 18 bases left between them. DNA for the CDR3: TGTGCCAGTGACCCCGGCGGGGTGAGTCAGCCCCAGCATTTT. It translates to CASDPGGVSQPQHF.

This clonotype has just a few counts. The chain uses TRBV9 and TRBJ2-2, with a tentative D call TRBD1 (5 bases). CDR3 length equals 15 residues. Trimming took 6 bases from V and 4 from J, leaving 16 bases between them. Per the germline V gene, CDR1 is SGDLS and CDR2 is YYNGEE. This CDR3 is CASNSQTVSTGELFF. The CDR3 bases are TGTGCCAGCAATTCCCAGACAGTTTCCACCGGGGAGCTGTTTTTT.

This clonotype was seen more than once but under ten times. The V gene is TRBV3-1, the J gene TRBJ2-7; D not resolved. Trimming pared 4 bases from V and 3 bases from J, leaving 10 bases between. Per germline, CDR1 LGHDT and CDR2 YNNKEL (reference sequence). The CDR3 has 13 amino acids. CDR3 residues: CASSPPPYYEQYF. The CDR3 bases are TGTGCCAGCAGCCCACCCCCATACTACGAGCAGTACTTC.